The 30 T cell receptor beta chains below come from one sample, sequenced in a study of cytomegalovirus exposure and HLA in healthy donors. In the PCR, 60 Vbeta and 13 Jbeta primers were used. The method was immunoSEQ multiplex PCR; TCRdb's version includes in-frame clones alone and lacks a portion of them. Altogether about 140,000 clones are present, around three quarters being singletons, with the ten largest covering about 1.7%. The sequenced sample consisted of PBMCs. The receptor source for this set is a man aged 40-49 years in good health and CMV-seronegative.

This clone was detected once. CDR3 in amino acids: CAITDREDSPLHF. CDR3 sequence (DNA): TGTGCCATCACGGACAGGGAGGATTCACCCCTCCACTTT. The chain uses TRBV10-3 and TRBJ1-6, with 8 bases aligning to TRBD1. This CDR3 has 13 residues. The junction had 4 bases not matched to a gene; V was cut back by 7 bases and J by 8 bases. Germline lookup yields CDR1 ENHRY and CDR2 SYGVKD.

The chain links TRBV6-4 to TRBJ2-7, with TRBD2 as a possible D gene (6 bases). In germline, CDR1 is MRHNA, CDR2 SNTAGT. Trimming removed 5 bases from V and 3 bases from J, with 11 bases in between. The CDR3 spans 13 residues. This CDR3 is CASSYGGNYEQYF. CDR3 in DNA: TGTGCCAGCAGTTATGGGGGGAACTACGAGCAGTACTTC.

This rearrangement joins TRBV30 to TRBJ1-1; 7 bases match TRBD1. CDR3 length equals 12 residues. CDR1 is GTSNPN, CDR2 SVGIG, per germline (reference sequence). V lost 6 bases, J lost 1 base, and 2 bases stayed unmatched. CDR3 amino acids: CACDRENTEAFF. Written as DNA, the CDR3 is TGTGCCTGCGACAGGGAGAACACTGAAGCTTTCTTT.

The rearrangement uses TRBV5-6 and TRBJ2-5, with 9 bases lining up with TRBD1. Trimming took 2 bases from V and 1 from J; bases not matched to a gene: 6. The CDR3 sequence is 16 residues long. The germline CDR1 and CDR2 sequences are SGHDT and YYEEEE. CDR3 sequence reads: CASSFGQGQVQETQYF. In DNA, the CDR3 is TGTGCCAGCAGCTTTGGACAGGGGCAGGTCCAAGAGACCCAGTACTTC.

The chain links TRBV5-1 to TRBJ2-2; weak D call: TRBD2 (5 bases). The germline V gene encodes CDR1 SGHRS and CDR2 YFSETQ. The CDR3 runs to 15 residues. Between the trimmed V and J ends, which lost 7 bases and 6 bases, there was a span of 19 bases. CDR3 bases: TGCGCCAGCCGCTACAATACGGGATCGTCCGGGGAGCTGTTTTTT. Its protein product is CASRYNTGSSGELFF.

This rearrangement joins TRBV10-3 to TRBJ1-2, with D tentatively TRBD1 (5 bases). Per the germline V gene, CDR1 is ENHRY and CDR2 is SYGVKD. V gave up 6 bases and J gave up 5 bases, with 10 bases separating them. This CDR3 contains 12 residues. The CDR3 region is CAIRQDTYGYTF. The CDR3 region has the DNA TGTGCCATCAGACAGGACACTTATGGCTACACCTTC.

There are a few counts of this clone. V is TRBV27 and J is TRBJ1-1; tentatively, D is TRBD1 (5 bases). This CDR3 comprises 15 residues. CDR1 is MNHEY, CDR2 SMNVEV, per germline (reference sequence). The V end lost 2 bases, the J end lost 0 bases, and 10 bases lay between the germline ends. CDR3 residues: CASSLQGTMNTEAFF. CDR3 nucleotide sequence: TGTGCCAGCAGTTTACAGGGTACCATGAACACTGAAGCTTTCTTT.

The J gene is TRBJ1-2, the V gene TRBV7-2; no definite D call. There are 15 residues in the CDR3. The V gene's germline CDR1 is SGHTA and CDR2 FQGNSA. The V and J ends lost 1 base and 2 bases respectively, with 11 bases between them. The CDR3: CASSLGYLANYGYTF. DNA of the CDR3: TGTGCCAGCAGCTTAGGGTATTTAGCCAACTATGGCTACACCTTC.

This clone has a handful of counts. The chain is built from TRBV29-1 and TRBJ2-5, with D maybe TRBD1 (6 bases). V was shortened by 7 bases and J by 2 bases, with 20 bases between the two germline ends. Germline V gene lookup returns CDR1 SQVTM and CDR2 ANQGSEA. CDR3 length: 15 residues. CDR3 loop: CSAQRHPGQQETQYF. The CDR3 nucleotides read TGCAGCGCCCAACGACATCCTGGACAGCAAGAGACCCAGTACTTC.

The CDR3 nucleotides read TGTGCCTGGAAAGCGGGTGGGGGGGAGACCCAGTACTTC. Translation gives CAWKAGGGETQYF. The V call is TRBV30, the J call TRBJ2-5; D may be TRBD2 (6 bases). V was shortened by 4 bases and J by 5 bases, with 14 bases between the two germline ends. This CDR3 comprises 13 residues. The germline CDR1 and CDR2 sequences are GTSNPN and SVGIG (reference sequence).

V and J are TRBV10-3 and TRBJ2-1; 9 nucleotides agree with TRBD1. J was trimmed by 6 bases and V by 5 bases; bases with no gene match: 8. The length of the CDR3 is 15 residues. CDR1 is ENHRY and CDR2 is SYGVKD in the germline V gene. DNA for the CDR3: TGTGCCATCAGTTTCCCGGGACAGGGCGCCAATGAGCAGTTCTTC. This translates into CAISFPGQGANEQFF.

In this sample, this clone turned up a few times. The V and J genes are TRBV9 and TRBJ2-7; D is possibly TRBD2 (6 bases). Germline CDR1 and CDR2: SGDLS and YYNGEE. Trimming removed 0 bases from V and 0 bases from J, with 7 bases in between. The CDR3 is 14 amino acids. The CDR3 reads CASSVGRASYEQYF. CDR3 DNA: TGTGCCAGCAGCGTAGGGAGGGCCTCCTACGAGCAGTACTTC.

This chain connects TRBV19 to TRBJ2-7; D gene unclear. CDR1 LNHDA and CDR2 SQIVND come from the germline V gene (reference sequence). This CDR3 spans 11 amino acids. V lost 6 bases and J lost 1, with 4 bases in between. CDR3 bases: TGTGCCAGTAGCGGTTCCTACGAGCAGTACTTC. Its translation is CASSGSYEQYF.

This chain uses TRBV28 with TRBJ2-5; TRBD1 matches 7 bases. The trim removed 8 bases at V and 2 bases at J, leaving 5 bases unmatched. The CDR3 covers 13 residues. Per the germline V gene, CDR1 is MDHEN and CDR2 is SYDVKM. CDR3 sequence: CASPTGEQETQYF. For the CDR3, the DNA is TGTGCCAGCCCTACAGGGGAGCAAGAGACCCAGTACTTC.

This clone was seen just once. The chain combines TRBV5-1 with TRBJ2-5, with D possibly matching TRBD2 (6 bases). The end of the DNA is better explained by TRBJ2-7, so the J call may be wrong. There are 16 residues in the CDR3. Germline CDR1 SGHRS, CDR2 YFSETQ. The CDR3 region is CASSLGDGGVTYEQYF. CDR3 in DNA: TGCGCCAGCAGCTTGGGTGACGGGGGAGTCACCTACGAGCAGTACTTC.

J is TRBJ2-1 and V is TRBV19, with 10 bases fitting TRBD2. V shed 2 bases and J 3 bases; nucleotides not matched to a gene: 4. Germline V gene data show CDR1 as LNHDA and CDR2 as SQIVND (reference sequence). The CDR3 consists of 16 residues. The chain's CDR3 is CASSIWTSGYYNEQFF. CDR3 nucleotide sequence: TGTGCCAGTAGTATATGGACTAGCGGATACTACAATGAGCAGTTCTTC.

This chain joins TRBV27 and TRBJ2-7, with 8 bases lining up with TRBD2. The germline V gene has CDR1 MNHEY and CDR2 SMNVEV (reference sequence). J gave up 2 bases and V 3 bases, and 9 bases lay outside the gene matches. This CDR3 contains 16 residues. This chain's CDR3 is CASSLSVRGGTYEQYF. CDR3 nucleotide sequence: TGTGCCAGCAGTTTGTCGGTCCGGGGGGGGACCTACGAGCAGTACTTC.

V and J are TRBV30 and TRBJ2-2; no definite D call. This CDR3 is built from 13 residues. Trimming cost V 3 bases and J 2 bases, with 7 bases left between them. Germline assignment: CDR1 GTSNPN and CDR2 SVGIG (reference sequence). This CDR3 is CAWRDTNTGELFF. For the CDR3, the DNA is TGTGCCTGGAGAGACACTAACACCGGGGAGCTGTTTTTT. The full variable domain, completed using reference TRBV30 and TRBJ2-2, is SQTIHQWPATLVQPVGSPLSLECTVEGTSNPNLYWYRQAAGRGLQLLFYSVGIGQISSEVPQNLSASRPQDRQFILSSKKLLLSDSGFYLCAWRDTNTGELFFGEGSRLTVL.

The chain joins TRBV27 to TRBJ2-7; possible D gene TRBD1, 7 bases. The CDR3 is 14 residues long. Trimming left V 10 bases short and J 3 bases short, with 19 bases between. Germline V gene data show CDR1 as MNHEY and CDR2 as SMNVEV (reference sequence). The CDR3 loop reads CATGGRDRNYEQYF. Here the CDR3 DNA reads TGTGCCACCGGGGGCCGGGACAGAAACTACGAGCAGTACTTC.

The genes are TRBV4-2 and TRBJ2-7; maybe TRBD2 (5 bases). Trimming cost V 2 bases and J 0 bases, with 14 bases left between them. This CDR3 comprises 16 residues. Germline assignment: CDR1 LGHNA and CDR2 YNFKEQ. The CDR3 DNA reads as TGTGCCAGCAGCCAAAGGCGGGTGGCTGACTCCTACGAGCAGTACTTC. This encodes CASSQRRVADSYEQYF.

V usage is TRBV30 and J usage is TRBJ2-5; tentative D call: TRBD1 (5 bases). CDR3 size: 12 residues. Per the germline V gene, CDR1 is GTSNPN and CDR2 is SVGIG (reference sequence). Deletions cut 4 bases from V and 4 bases from J, with 10 bases between. The CDR3 spells CAWTQGRETQYF. The CDR3 coding sequence is TGTGCCTGGACGCAGGGTAGAGAGACCCAGTACTTC. The complete variable domain, with remaining parts taken from reference TRBV30 and TRBJ2-5, reads SQTIHQWPATLVQPVGSPLSLECTVEGTSNPNLYWYRQAAGRGLQLLFYSVGIGQISSEVPQNLSASRPQDRQFILSSKKLLLSDSGFYLCAWTQGRETQYFGPGTRLLVL.

Written as DNA, the CDR3 is TGCGCCAGCAGCTTGGAATGGCAGGGTAATGAAAAACTGTTTTTT. This translates into CASSLEWQGNEKLFF. The rearrangement uses TRBV5-1 and TRBJ1-4; tentatively, D is TRBD1 (5 bases). There are 15 residues in the CDR3. V shed 0 bases and J shed 4 bases, with 10 bases lying between them. Per the germline V gene, CDR1 is SGHRS and CDR2 is YFSETQ.

The chain recombines TRBV2 with TRBJ1-2; no clear D gene. Germline CDR1 SNHLY, CDR2 FYNNEI. V was trimmed by 6 bases and J by 0 bases, leaving 14 bases between them. This CDR3 spans 15 amino acids. CDR3 bases: TGTGCCAGCAGCATGAACCGGGAGTCTAACTATGGCTACACCTTC. As protein: CASSMNRESNYGYTF. The full variable domain, in which reference TRBV2 and TRBJ1-2 provide the parts outside the CDR3, is EPEVTQTPSHQVTQMGQEVILRCVPISNHLYFYWYRQILGQKVEFLVSFYNNEISEKSEIFDDQFSVERPDGSNFTLKIRSTKLEDSAMYFCASSMNRESNYGYTFGSGTRLTVV.

The chain recombines TRBV6-1 with TRBJ2-7; 9 nucleotides agree with TRBD1. V trimming: 8 bases; J trimming: 0 bases; junction bases outside the gene matches: 5. The germline V gene has CDR1 MNHNS and CDR2 SASEGT. The CDR3 runs 14 residues. This CDR3 reads CASLRDRASYEQYF. The CDR3 DNA reads TGTGCCAGCCTCCGGGACAGGGCCTCCTACGAGCAGTACTTC.

This chain connects TRBV4-1 to TRBJ2-7, with TRBD2 identical over 7 bases. The V segment lost 6 bases and the J segment 2 bases; nucleotides outside the gene matches: 10. Germline CDR1 and CDR2: MGHRA and YSYEKL. The CDR3 is 15 amino acids. CDR3 protein: CASSWGGDLTYEQYF. CDR3 coding DNA: TGCGCCAGCAGTTGGGGGGGGGATTTAACCTACGAGCAGTACTTC.

The J gene is TRBJ2-7, the V gene TRBV6-1; 10 bases map to TRBD2. Per the germline V gene, CDR1 is MNHNS and CDR2 is SASEGT. CDR3 size: 16 residues. V dropped 4 bases and J dropped 2; count of bases not matched to a gene: 8. The CDR3 coding sequence is TGTGCCAGCAGTGTAGGGACTAGCGTCGAACCCTACGAGCAGTACTTC. Its translation is CASSVGTSVEPYEQYF.

The chain combines TRBV5-5 with TRBJ2-1, with 11 bases aligning to TRBD2. V trimming: 3 bases; J trimming: 6 bases; junction bases outside the gene matches: 14. The CDR3 loop spans 18 amino acids. Germline V gives CDR1 SGHKS, CDR2 YYEKEE (reference sequence). The CDR3 DNA follows: TGTGCCAGCAGCTGGGGAGCTAGCGGGAGGATGCTCTCCAATGAGCAGTTCTTC. Protein sequence: CASSWGASGRMLSNEQFF.

This chain joins TRBV7-9 and TRBJ2-7; no clear D gene. The CDR3 runs to 14 residues. Deletions cut 1 base from V and 5 bases from J, with 12 bases between. CDR1 is SEHNR and CDR2 is FQNEAQ in the germline V gene (reference sequence). The CDR3 loop is CASSLGAGYDEQYF. The DNA of the CDR3 is TGTGCCAGCAGCTTAGGGGCCGGTTATGACGAGCAGTACTTC.

This clone turned up a few times. V usage is TRBV7-9 and J usage is TRBJ2-7; possibly TRBD2 for D (6 bases). Germline V gene data show CDR1 as SEHNR and CDR2 as FQNEAQ (reference sequence). Trimming took off 1 base at V and 7 bases at J, with 11 bases between the two ends. The length of the CDR3 is 13 residues. CDR3 nucleotides: TGTGCCAGCAGCTTAGTTAAGGGGAGGGAGCAGTACTTC. Translated, it gives CASSLVKGREQYF.

This chain joins TRBV10-3 and TRBJ1-5, with no clear D. The CDR3 consists of 18 residues. Trimming shortened V by 0 bases and J by 6 bases, and 21 bases separated the two germline ends. Germline V gene lookup returns CDR1 ENHRY and CDR2 SYGVKD. CDR3 nucleotide sequence: TGTGCCATCAGTGAGTCGATGGTCCGAACCAGCGTCGGTCAGCCCCAGCATTTT. Translation gives CAISESMVRTSVGQPQHF.